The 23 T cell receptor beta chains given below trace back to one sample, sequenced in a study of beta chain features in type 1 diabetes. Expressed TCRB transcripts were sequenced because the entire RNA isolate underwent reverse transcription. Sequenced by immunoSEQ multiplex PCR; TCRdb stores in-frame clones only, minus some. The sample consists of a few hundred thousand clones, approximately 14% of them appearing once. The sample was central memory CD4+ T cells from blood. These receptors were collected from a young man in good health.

For the CDR3, the DNA is TGTGCCAGCAGCTTATTAGCGGGGGGCACAGATACGCAGTATTTT. Encoded protein: CASSLLAGGTDTQYF. V is TRBV25-1 and J is TRBJ2-3, with 9 bases lining up with TRBD2. The trim removed 6 bases at V and 1 base at J, leaving 5 bases unmatched. Germline V gives CDR1 MGHDK, CDR2 SYGVNS. There are 15 residues in the CDR3.

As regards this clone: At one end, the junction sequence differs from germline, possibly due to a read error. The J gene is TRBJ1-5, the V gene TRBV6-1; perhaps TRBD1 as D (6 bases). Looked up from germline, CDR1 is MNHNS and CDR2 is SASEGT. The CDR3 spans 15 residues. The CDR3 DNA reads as TGTGCCATCAGTGAAGGGGGAACAGGCAATCAGCCCCAGCATTTT. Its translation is CAISEGGTGNQPQHF.

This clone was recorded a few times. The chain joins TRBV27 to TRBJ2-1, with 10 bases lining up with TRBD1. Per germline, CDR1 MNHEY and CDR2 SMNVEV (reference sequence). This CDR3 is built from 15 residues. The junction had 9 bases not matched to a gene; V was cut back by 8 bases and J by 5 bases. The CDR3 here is CASPRQGACHNEQFF. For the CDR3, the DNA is TGTGCCAGCCCCCGACAGGGGGCTTGCCACAATGAGCAGTTCTTC.

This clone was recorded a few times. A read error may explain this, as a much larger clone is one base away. In DNA form, the CDR3 reads TGCGCCAGCAGCCCTTCGGAGACCCAGTACTTC. Its protein product is CASSPSETQYF. V usage is TRBV10-2 and J usage is TRBJ2-5; no clear D gene. The CDR3 runs to 11 residues. Trimming shortened V by 6 bases and J by 5 bases, and 7 bases separated the two germline ends. Germline V gene lookup returns CDR1 WSHSY and CDR2 SAAADI.

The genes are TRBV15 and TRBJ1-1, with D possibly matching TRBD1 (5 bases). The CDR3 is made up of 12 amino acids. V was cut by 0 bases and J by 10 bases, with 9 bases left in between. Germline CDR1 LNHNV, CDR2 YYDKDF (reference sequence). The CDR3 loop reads CATSRDQGRAFF. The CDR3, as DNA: TGTGCCACCAGCAGAGATCAGGGTCGAGCTTTCTTT.

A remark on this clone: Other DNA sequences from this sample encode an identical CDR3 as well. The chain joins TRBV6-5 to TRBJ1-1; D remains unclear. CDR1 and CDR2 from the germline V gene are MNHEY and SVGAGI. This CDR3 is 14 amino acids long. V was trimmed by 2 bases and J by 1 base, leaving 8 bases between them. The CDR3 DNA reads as TGTGCCAGCAGTTACCGCGGGCCGAACACTGAAGCTTTCTTT. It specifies CASSYRGPNTEAFF.

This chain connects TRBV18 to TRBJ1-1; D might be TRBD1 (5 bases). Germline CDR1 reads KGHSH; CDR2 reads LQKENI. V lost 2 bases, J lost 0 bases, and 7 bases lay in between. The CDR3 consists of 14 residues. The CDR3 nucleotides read TGTGCCAGCTCACCATCAGGGCTGAACACTGAAGCTTTCTTT. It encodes CASSPSGLNTEAFF.

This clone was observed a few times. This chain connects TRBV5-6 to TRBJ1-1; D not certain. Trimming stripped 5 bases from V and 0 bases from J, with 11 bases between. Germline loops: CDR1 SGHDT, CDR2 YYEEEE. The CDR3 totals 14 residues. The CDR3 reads CASSPVSVNTEAFF. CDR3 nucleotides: TGTGCCAGCAGTCCGGTATCGGTGAACACTGAAGCTTTCTTT.

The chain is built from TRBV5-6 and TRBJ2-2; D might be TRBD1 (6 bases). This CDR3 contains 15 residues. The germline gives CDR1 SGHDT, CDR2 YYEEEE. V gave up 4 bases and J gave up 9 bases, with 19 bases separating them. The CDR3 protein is CASSPGQGNDRELFF. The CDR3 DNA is TGTGCCAGCAGCCCGGGCCAGGGGAATGATCGGGAGCTGTTTTTT. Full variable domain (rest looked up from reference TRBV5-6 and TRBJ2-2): DAGVTQSPTHLIKTRGQQVTLRCSPKSGHDTVSWYQQALGQGPQFIFQYYEEEERQRGNFPDRFSGHQFPNYSSELNVNALLLGDSALYLCASSPGQGNDRELFFGEGSRLTVL.

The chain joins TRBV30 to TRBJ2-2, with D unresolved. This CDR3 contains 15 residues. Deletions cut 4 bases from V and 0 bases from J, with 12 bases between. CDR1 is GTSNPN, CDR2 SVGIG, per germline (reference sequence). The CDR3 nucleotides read TGTGCCTGGATGAGTGCACCCTCGAACACCGGGGAGCTGTTTTTT. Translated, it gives CAWMSAPSNTGELFF.

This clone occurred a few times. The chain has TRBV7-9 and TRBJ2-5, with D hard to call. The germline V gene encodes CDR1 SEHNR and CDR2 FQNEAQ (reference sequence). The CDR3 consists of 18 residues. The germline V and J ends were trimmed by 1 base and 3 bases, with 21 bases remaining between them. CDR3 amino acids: CASSLGTGVLFQEETQYF. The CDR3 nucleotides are TGTGCCAGCAGCTTAGGGACGGGTGTTTTGTTCCAAGAAGAGACCCAGTACTTC. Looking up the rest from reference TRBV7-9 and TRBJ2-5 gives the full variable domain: DTGVSQNPRHKITKRGQNVTFRCDPISEHNRLYWYRQTLGQGPEFLTYFQNEAQLEKSRLLSDRFSAERPKGSFSTLEIQRTEQGDSAMYLCASSLGTGVLFQEETQYFGPGTRLLVL.

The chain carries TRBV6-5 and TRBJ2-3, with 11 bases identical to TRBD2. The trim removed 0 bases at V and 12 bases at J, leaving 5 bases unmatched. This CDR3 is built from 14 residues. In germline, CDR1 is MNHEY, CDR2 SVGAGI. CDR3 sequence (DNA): TGTGCCAGCAGTTACTCGACGGGACTAGCGGATCAGTATTTT. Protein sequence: CASSYSTGLADQYF.

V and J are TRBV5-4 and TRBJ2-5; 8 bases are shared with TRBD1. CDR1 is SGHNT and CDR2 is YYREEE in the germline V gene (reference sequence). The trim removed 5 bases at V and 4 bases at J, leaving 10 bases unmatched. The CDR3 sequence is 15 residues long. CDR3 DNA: TGTGCCAGCAGAGATGGACAGGGTTGGGGAGAGACCCAGTACTTC. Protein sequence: CASRDGQGWGETQYF.

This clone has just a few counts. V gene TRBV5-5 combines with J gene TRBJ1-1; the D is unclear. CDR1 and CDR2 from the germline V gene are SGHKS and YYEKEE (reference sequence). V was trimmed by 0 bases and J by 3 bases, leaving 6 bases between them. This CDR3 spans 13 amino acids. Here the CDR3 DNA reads TGTGCCAGCAGCTTGGTACGGGACACTGAAGCTTTCTTT. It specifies CASSLVRDTEAFF.

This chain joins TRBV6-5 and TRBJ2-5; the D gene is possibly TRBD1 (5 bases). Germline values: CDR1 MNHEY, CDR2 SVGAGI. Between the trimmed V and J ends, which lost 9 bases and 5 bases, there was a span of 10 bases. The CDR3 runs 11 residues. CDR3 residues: CASQGSETQYF. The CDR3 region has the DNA TGTGCCAGTCAGGGCTCGGAGACCCAGTACTTC.

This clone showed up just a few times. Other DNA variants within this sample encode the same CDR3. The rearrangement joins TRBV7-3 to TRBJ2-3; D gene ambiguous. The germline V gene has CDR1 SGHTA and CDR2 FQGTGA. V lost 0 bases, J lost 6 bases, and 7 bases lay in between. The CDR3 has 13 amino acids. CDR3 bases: TGTGCCAGCAGCTTAACTCAAGGTGATACGCAGTATTTT. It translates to CASSLTQGDTQYF.

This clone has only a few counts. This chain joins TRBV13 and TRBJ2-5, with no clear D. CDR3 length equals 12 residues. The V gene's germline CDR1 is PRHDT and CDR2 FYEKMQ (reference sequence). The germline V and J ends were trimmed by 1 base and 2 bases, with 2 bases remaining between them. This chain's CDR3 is CASSLVQETQYF. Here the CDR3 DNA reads TGTGCCAGCAGCTTAGTACAAGAGACCCAGTACTTC.

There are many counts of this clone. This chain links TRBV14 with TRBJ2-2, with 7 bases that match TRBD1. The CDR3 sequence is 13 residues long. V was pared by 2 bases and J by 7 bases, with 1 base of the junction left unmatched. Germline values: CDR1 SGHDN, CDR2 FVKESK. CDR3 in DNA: TGTGCCAGCAGCCAACAGGGGGACGGGGAGCTGTTTTTT. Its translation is CASSQQGDGELFF.

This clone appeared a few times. The CDR3 region is CASSLSRRQTQYF. The DNA of the CDR3 is TGTGCCAGCAGTTTATCGAGGCGTCAGACCCAGTACTTC. The chain uses TRBV27 and TRBJ2-5; D unclear. V lost 0 bases and J lost 6, with 8 bases in between. The germline V gene has CDR1 MNHEY and CDR2 SMNVEV (reference sequence). The CDR3 is made up of 13 amino acids.

Here the CDR3 reads CASSQVGYGENEKLFF. The CDR3 region has the DNA TGTGCCAGCAGCCAAGTAGGGTACGGGGAGAATGAAAAACTGTTTTTT. The rearrangement links TRBV4-2 to TRBJ1-4, with no clear D. Between the trimmed V and J ends, which lost 1 base and 5 bases, there was a span of 14 bases. The CDR3 spans 16 residues. Germline V CDR1 and CDR2: LGHNA, YNFKEQ.

CDR3 DNA sequence: TGTGCCAGCAGCCCCATGCTCCCAGATACGCAGTATTTT. The encoded protein is CASSPMLPDTQYF. The chain is built from TRBV7-6 and TRBJ2-3, with unresolved D. V lost 5 bases to trimming and J lost 4 bases, with 10 bases between them. CDR3 length: 13 amino acids. The germline V gene has CDR1 SGHVS and CDR2 FNYEAQ.

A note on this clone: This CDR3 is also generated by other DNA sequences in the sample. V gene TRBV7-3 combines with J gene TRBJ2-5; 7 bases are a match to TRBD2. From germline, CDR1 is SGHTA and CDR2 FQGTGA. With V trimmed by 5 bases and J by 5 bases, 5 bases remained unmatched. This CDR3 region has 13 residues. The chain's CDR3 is CASSPPGGETQYF. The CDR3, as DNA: TGTGCCAGCAGCCCCCCGGGGGGTGAGACCCAGTACTTC.

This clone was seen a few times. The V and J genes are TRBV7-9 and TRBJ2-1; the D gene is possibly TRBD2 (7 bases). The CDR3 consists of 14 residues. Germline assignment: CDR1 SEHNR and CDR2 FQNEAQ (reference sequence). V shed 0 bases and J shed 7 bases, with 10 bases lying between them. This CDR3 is CASSLAGGTNEQFF. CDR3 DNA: TGTGCCAGCAGCTTAGCGGGAGGGACAAATGAGCAGTTCTTC.